This T cell receptor beta chain was sequenced in a study of T cells in Graves' hyperthyroidism and ophthalmopathy (dated by TCRdb to the late 2010s). For the study in its entirety: Peripheral blood was collected at initial diagnosis, before any treatment. Prospective prediction of ophthalmopathy was tested in an independent validation cohort consisting of under 20 hyperthyroidism patients and about 17 patients who later progressed to ophthalmopathy. The paper reports TCR Vbeta CDR3 sequencing of some 140 peripheral blood samples: 40 or so ophthalmopathy, under 80 hyperthyroidism and around 17 progressor patients. In addition, the study compared T-cell repertoires in thyroid tissue and in blood from about six Graves' hyperthyroidism patients. For training and testing, the 110 or so patients in the discovery cohort were randomly divided in a 7:3 ratio. To identify TCR V-J signatures that set the groups apart, the researchers used a discovery cohort of about a hundred patients, made up of some 41 with Graves' ophthalmopathy and 57 with stable Graves' hyperthyroidism. After blood sampling, hyperthyroidism patients were treated with methimazole at a starting dose of 30 mg daily, and ophthalmopathy patients were treated with high-dose intravenous methylprednisolone.

A word on this clonotype: Its antigen has not been determined. No base-level quality is on record; no much larger clone is a single base apart.

The CDR3 runs 16 residues from the cysteine to the phenylalanine. Of the read, only the CDR3 DNA is kept; its 48 bases are in frame from base 1. Ends trimmed: V by 9 bases, J by 0 bases; bases unmatched to a gene: 9. Via the germline V gene, CDR1 is KGHDR and CDR2 SFDVKD. The TCR beta CDR3 regions were amplified from RNA transcripts. A first-round RT-PCR of the TCR CDR3 used the HTBI primer set with the Qiagen OneStep RT-PCR kit. The libraries were constructed in a second round of multiplex PCR and then size-selected and purified. Libraries were sequenced paired-end with 100 bp reads on an Illumina HiSeq2000. The study's own analysis went as follows. SOAPnuke was used to process the raw data, removing reads that contained adapters or uncalled bases, had a mean Phred below 15, or lacked an exact match to the constant primer or identifier. COPE v1.2.5 was used to merge the high-quality paired reads, and each unique nucleotide sequence was defined as a clonotype. MiTCR v1.1 was used to align clonotypes to the IMGT TRBV, TRBD and TRBJ reference segments. Analysis was restricted to V-J combinations with a frequency above 0.0001, which covered just over 98% of repertoires. The TCS score was defined as the ratio of F50 (clonal expansion) to E x V (chaos), calculated using BLOSUM62-based TCRdist between CDR3 peptides within each V-J. Welch's t-statistics and random forest reduced around 550 V-J features to roughly 13, which were used in a naive Bayes classifier (R e1071). TCRdb reworked the public reads: Q25 trimming with fastp, MiXCR clone assembly, productive beta chains retained. Records with the same CDR3 protein are collapsed into one entry carrying the most frequent genes and DNA. The V and J calls reflect TCRdb's pipeline rather than the authors' work. Present in this sample are hundreds of thousands of distinct CDR3 sequences, 12% to 15% of which were seen just once. Roughly a tenth of the sample lies in the top ten.

A patient counted as having stable Graves' hyperthyroidism if no progression to ophthalmopathy occurred over 18 months of follow-up. Hyperthyroidism patients were newly diagnosed, with disease duration under 2 months, and aged 18 to 65 years. Patients with uncontrolled infections, other autoimmune diseases, pregnancy or lactation were excluded. Diagnoses were established on the basis of clinical symptoms, serum thyroxine and TRAb, thyroid ultrasound, and orbital computed tomography. PBMCs were isolated from about 10 ml of fresh peripheral blood by Ficoll-Paque density gradient centrifugation. Trizol reagent was used to extract total RNA, and RNA quality was then checked on an Agilent 2100 Bioanalyzer. Study-wide conclusions, independent of this receptor: During validation, the model predicted progression to ophthalmopathy a median of approximately 6.5 months ahead of onset, with more than 55% sensitivity and roughly 75% specificity. A 13 V-J signature model separated ophthalmopathy from stable hyperthyroidism, with 87.88% sensitivity and about 81% specificity in cross-validation and 80%/75% in testing. Most expanded thyroid clonotypes (frequency above 0.001) were also found in blood, which suggests that blood repertoires may mirror thyroid immune responses. No statistical method was used to fix the sample size in advance, and group allocation was not hidden from the investigators.

This receptor chain uses TRBV24-1 and TRBJ2-1, and 8 bases in between align with TRBD2. Sequences were obtained from blood. This receptor was obtained from a young woman with Graves' hyperthyroidism. The CDR3 protein is CATSGTRSSSYNEQFF. The DNA sequence is as follows: TGTGCCACCTCCGGGACTAGGTCTAGCTCCTACAATGAGCAGTTCTTC.